This T cell receptor (beta chain) was captured in a study of post-analysis software for immune sequencing data. Turning to the study itself: Included among the disease courses, which were recorded for the cohort, were relapsing-remitting, secondary progressive and progressive-relapsing multiple sclerosis.

The germline V and J ends were trimmed by 6 bases and 1 base, with 12 bases remaining between them. CDR3 length: 14 amino acids. Germline CDR1 is MNHEY and CDR2 is SVGAGI. Unique molecular identifiers were present in the TCR beta cDNA libraries. MiXCR, applied by TCRdb to the PCR reads, yields one record per CDR3 protein. The sample lists roughly 410,000 distinct CDR3 sequences, approximately 38% occurring once. In its sample, this clonotype was seen a few times. The antigen remains undetermined. Overall study results and limits: The five TRBV segments detected at higher frequency in patients than in controls included TRBV5-6, TRBV5-1 and TRBV20-1. Normalized Chao1 diversity was significantly lower in multiple sclerosis patients than in controls. Those samples that were prepared in the same batch co-clustered strongly by F measure.

What was sequenced was blood. The sequence was obtained from a girl aged 10-17 years with multiple sclerosis. The chain couples TRBV6-5 to TRBJ1-1, with D tentatively TRBD1 (6 bases). CDR3 amino acids: CASRLATGNTEAFF. In DNA, the CDR3 is TGTGCCAGCAGACTAGCGACAGGGAACACTGAAGCTTTCTTT.